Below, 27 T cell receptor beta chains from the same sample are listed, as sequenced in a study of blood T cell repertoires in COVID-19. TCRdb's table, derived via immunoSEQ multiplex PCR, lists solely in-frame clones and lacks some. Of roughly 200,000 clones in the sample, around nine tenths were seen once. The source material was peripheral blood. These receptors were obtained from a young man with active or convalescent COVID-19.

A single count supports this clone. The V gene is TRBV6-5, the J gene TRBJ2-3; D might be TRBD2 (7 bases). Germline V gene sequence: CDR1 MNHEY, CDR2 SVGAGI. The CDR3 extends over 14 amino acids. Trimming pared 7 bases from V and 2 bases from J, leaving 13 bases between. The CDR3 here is CASKGGASTDTQYF. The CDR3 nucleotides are TGTGCCAGCAAAGGGGGGGCTTCCACAGATACGCAGTATTTT.

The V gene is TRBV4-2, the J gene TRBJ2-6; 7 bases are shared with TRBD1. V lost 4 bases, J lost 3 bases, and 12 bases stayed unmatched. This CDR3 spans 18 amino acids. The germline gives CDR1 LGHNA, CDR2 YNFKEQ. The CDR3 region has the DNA TGTGCCAGCAGCCCCGAGGGGGCAGGGGAAGGTGGGGCCAACGTCCTGACTTTC. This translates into CASSPEGAGEGGANVLTF.

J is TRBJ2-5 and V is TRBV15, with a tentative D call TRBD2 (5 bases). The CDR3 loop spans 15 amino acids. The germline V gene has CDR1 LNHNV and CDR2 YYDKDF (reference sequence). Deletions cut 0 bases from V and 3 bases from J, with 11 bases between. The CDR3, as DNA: TGTGCCACCAGCAGAGATCACACTAGGAAAGAGACCCAGTACTTC. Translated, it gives CATSRDHTRKETQYF.

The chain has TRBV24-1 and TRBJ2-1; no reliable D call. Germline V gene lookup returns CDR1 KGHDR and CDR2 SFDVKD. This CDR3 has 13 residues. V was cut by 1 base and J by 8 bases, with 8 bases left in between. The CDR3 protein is CATSDLSADEQFF. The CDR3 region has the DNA TGTGCCACCAGTGATTTAAGTGCGGATGAGCAGTTCTTC.

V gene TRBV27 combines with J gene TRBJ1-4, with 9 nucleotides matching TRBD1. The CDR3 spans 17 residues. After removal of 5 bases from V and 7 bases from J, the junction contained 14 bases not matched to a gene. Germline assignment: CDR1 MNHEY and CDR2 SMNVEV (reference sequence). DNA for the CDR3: TGTGCCAGCAGTCCCTGGACAGGGGTAGGGGCGAGTGAAAAACTGTTTTTT. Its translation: CASSPWTGVGASEKLFF.

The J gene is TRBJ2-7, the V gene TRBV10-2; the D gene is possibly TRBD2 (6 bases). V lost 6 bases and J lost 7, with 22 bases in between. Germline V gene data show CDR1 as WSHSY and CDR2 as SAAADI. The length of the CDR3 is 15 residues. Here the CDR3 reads CASSGMGTYPGEQYF. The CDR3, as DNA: TGCGCCAGCAGCGGAATGGGGACTTACCCGGGAGAGCAGTACTTC.

The DNA of the CDR3 is TGTGCCAGCAGTGCCCCGGGGACAGGGTCCAACGAGCAGTACTTC. It translates to CASSAPGTGSNEQYF. The V gene is TRBV28, the J gene TRBJ2-7, with 9 bases fitting TRBD1. The germline V gene has CDR1 MDHEN and CDR2 SYDVKM. With V trimmed by 5 bases and J by 5 bases, 10 bases remained unmatched. The CDR3 totals 15 residues.

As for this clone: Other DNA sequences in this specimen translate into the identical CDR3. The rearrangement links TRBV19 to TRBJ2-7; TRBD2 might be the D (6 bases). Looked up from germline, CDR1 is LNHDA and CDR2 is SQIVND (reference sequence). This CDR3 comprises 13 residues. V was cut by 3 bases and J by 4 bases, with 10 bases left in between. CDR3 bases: TGTGCCAGTAGTATTTCCCGGGAGTACGAGCAGTACTTC. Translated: CASSISREYEQYF. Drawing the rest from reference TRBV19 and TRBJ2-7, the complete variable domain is DGGITQSPKYLFRKEGQNVTLSCEQNLNHDAMYWYRQDPGQGLRLIYYSQIVNDFQKGDIAEGYSVSREKKESFPLTVTSAQKNPTAFYLCASSISREYEQYFGPGTRLTVT.

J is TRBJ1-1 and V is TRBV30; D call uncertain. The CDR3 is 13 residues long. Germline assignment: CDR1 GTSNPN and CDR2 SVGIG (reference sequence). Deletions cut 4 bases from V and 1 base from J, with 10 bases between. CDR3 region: CAWTDGPNTEAFF. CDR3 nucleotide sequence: TGTGCCTGGACGGATGGGCCGAACACTGAAGCTTTCTTT.

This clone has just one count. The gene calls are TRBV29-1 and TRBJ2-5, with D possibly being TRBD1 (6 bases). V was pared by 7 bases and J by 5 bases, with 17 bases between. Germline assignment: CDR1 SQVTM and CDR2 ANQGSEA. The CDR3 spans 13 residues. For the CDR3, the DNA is TGCAGCGGCAGCCTAAGGACAGCGGAGACCCAGTACTTC. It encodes CSGSLRTAETQYF.

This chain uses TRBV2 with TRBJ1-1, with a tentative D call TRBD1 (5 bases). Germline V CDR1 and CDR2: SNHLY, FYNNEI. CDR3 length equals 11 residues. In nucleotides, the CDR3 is TGTGTCCGTAACGGGGGAACTGAAGCTTTCTTT. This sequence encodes CVRNGGTEAFF. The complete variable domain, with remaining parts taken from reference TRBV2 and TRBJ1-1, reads EPEVTQTPSHQVTQMGQEVILRCVPISNHLYFYWYRQILGQKVEFLVSFYNNEISEKSEIFDDQFSVERPDGSNFTLKIRSTKLEDSAMYFCVRNGGTEAFFGQGTRLTVV.

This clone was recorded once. Here the CDR3 DNA reads TGTGCCAGCAGTGAAGTAAGGGTCGGGGGTGAAGCTTTCTTT. It specifies CASSEVRVGGEAFF. This chain uses TRBV2 with TRBJ1-1; weak D call: TRBD1 (5 bases). V was trimmed by 1 base and J by 7 bases, leaving 13 bases between them. The length of the CDR3 is 14 residues. Germline values: CDR1 SNHLY, CDR2 FYNNEI.

This chain's CDR3 is CASSYISYEQYF. CDR3 DNA: TGTGCCAGCAGCTATATCTCCTACGAGCAGTACTTC. The genes are TRBV12-3 or TRBV12-4 and TRBJ2-7; D remains unclear. With 6 bases removed from V and 0 bases from J, the gap between germline ends came to 6 bases. The length of the CDR3 is 12 residues.

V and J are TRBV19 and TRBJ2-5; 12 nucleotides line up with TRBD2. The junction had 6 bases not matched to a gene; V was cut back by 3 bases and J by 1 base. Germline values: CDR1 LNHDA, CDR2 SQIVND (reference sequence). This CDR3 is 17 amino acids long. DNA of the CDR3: TGTGCCAGTAGTATCGGGGCTAGCGGGAGGGCCCAAGAGACCCAGTACTTC. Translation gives CASSIGASGRAQETQYF.

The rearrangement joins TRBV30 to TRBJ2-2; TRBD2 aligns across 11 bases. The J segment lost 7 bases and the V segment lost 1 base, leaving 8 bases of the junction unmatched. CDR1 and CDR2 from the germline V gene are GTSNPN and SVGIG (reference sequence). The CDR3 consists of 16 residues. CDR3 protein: CAWSEILAGGIGELFF. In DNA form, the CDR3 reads TGTGCCTGGAGTGAAATCCTAGCGGGAGGAATCGGGGAGCTGTTTTTT. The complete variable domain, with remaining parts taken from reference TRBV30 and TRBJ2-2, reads SQTIHQWPATLVQPVGSPLSLECTVEGTSNPNLYWYRQAAGRGLQLLFYSVGIGQISSEVPQNLSASRPQDRQFILSSKKLLLSDSGFYLCAWSEILAGGIGELFFGEGSRLTVL.

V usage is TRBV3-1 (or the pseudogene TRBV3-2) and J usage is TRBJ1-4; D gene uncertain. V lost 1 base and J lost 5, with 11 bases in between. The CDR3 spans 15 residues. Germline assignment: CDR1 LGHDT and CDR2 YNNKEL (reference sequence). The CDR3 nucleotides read TGTGCCAGCAGCCAAGGGACTCGGGGAAATGAAAAACTGTTTTTT. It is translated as CASSQGTRGNEKLFF.

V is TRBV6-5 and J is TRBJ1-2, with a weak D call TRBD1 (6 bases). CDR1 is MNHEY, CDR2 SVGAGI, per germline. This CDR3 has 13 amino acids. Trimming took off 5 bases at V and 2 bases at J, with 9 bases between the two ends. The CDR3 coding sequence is TGTGCCAGCAGTCCGGACAGCAACTATGGCTACACCTTC. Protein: CASSPDSNYGYTF.

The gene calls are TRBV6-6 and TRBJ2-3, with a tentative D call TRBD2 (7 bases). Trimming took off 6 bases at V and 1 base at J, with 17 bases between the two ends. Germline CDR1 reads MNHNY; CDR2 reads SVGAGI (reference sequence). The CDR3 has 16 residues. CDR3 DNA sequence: TGTGCCAGCAGATGGGGGGGGGCAGTTGGCACAGATACGCAGTATTTT. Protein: CASRWGGAVGTDTQYF.

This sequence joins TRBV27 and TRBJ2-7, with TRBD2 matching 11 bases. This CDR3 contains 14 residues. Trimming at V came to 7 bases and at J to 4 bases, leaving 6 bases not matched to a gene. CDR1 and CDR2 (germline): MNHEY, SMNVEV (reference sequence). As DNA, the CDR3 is TGTGCCAGCAAAAGAGGGACTAGCGGTTACGAGCAGTACTTC. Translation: CASKRGTSGYEQYF.

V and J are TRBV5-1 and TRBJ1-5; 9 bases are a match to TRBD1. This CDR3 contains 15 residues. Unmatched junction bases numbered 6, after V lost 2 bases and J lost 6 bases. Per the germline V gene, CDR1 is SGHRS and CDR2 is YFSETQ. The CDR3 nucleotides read TGCGCCAGCAGCTTCGGGACAGGGATCGGTCAGCCCCAGCATTTT. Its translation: CASSFGTGIGQPQHF.

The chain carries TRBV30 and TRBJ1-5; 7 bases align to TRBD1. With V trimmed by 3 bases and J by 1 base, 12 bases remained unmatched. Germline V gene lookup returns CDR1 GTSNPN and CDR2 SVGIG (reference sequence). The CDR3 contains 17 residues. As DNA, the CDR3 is TGTGCCTGGAGCCGGAACAGGGGTGGCCACAGCAATCAGCCCCAGCATTTT. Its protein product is CAWSRNRGGHSNQPQHF.

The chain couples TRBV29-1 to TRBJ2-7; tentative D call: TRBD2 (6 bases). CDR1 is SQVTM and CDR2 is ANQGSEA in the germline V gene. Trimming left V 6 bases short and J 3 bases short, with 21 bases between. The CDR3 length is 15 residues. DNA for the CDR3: TGCAGCGTCCAGGCAACCGGGACTTCCCTCTACGAGCAGTACTTC. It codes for CSVQATGTSLYEQYF.

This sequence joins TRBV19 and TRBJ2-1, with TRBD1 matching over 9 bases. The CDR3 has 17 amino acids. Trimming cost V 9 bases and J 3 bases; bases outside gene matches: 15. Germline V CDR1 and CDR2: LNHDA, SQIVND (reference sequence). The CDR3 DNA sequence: TGTGCCAGCTACGGGGGGAGTGGGGACAGGGTCTACAATGAGCAGTTCTTC. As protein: CASYGGSGDRVYNEQFF. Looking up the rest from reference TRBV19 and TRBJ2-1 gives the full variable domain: DGGITQSPKYLFRKEGQNVTLSCEQNLNHDAMYWYRQDPGQGLRLIYYSQIVNDFQKGDIAEGYSVSREKKESFPLTVTSAQKNPTAFYLCASYGGSGDRVYNEQFFGPGTRLTVL.

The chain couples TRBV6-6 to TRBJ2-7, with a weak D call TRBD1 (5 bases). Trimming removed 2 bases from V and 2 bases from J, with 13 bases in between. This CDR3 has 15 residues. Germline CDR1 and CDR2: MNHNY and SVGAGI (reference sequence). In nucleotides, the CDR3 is TGTGCCAGCAGTTACGTCCCAGGGAACCCCTACGAGCAGTACTTC. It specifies CASSYVPGNPYEQYF.

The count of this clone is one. The CDR3 is CASSKDLRTSGGFTDTQYF. Written as DNA, the CDR3 is TGTGCCAGCAGCAAAGACCTCAGGACTAGCGGGGGTTTCACAGATACGCAGTATTTT. This rearrangement joins TRBV5-4 to TRBJ2-3; TRBD2 agrees at 13 bases. Germline lookup yields CDR1 SGHNT and CDR2 YYREEE (reference sequence). CDR3 length: 19 residues. With 4 bases clipped from V and 2 bases from J, the junction kept 13 bases outside the gene matches.

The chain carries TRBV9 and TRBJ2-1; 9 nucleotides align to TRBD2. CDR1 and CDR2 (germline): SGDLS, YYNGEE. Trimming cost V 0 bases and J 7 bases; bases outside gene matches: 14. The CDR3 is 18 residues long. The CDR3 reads CASSVGGSGRVRSNEQFF. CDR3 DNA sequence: TGTGCCAGCAGCGTAGGGGGTAGCGGGAGAGTAAGAAGTAATGAGCAGTTCTTC. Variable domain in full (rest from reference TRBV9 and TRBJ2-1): DSGVTQTPKHLITATGQRVTLRCSPRSGDLSVYWYQQSLDQGLQFLIQYYNGEERAKGNILERFSAQQFPDLHSELNLSSLELGDSALYFCASSVGGSGRVRSNEQFFGPGTRLTVL.

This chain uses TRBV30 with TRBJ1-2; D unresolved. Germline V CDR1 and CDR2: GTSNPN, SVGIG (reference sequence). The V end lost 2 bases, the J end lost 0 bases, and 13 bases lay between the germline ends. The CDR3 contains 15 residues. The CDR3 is CAWSLSTPANYGYTF. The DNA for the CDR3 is TGTGCCTGGAGTTTATCCACTCCGGCTAACTATGGCTACACCTTC.